One sample yielded the 16 T cell receptor beta chains listed below, sequenced in a study of neurological immune-mediated disorders (dated by TCRdb to about 2019). Library method: 5' RACE. The instrument was an Illumina HiSeq 2500. TCRdb reprocessed the public reads (quality trimming at Q25 with fastp, clone calling with MiXCR) and kept in-frame beta chains. CDR3 protein sequences are deduplicated, and each keeps its most common genes and DNA. The sample table records 20,000 to 25,000 distinct CDR3 sequences; approximately 6.6% of these occur just once. The top ten constitute roughly 40% of the sample. Sequencing was performed on CD8+ T cells from blood. The receptor set was obtained from a man aged 18 to 30 in good health.

This clonotype has a count of ten or more. The J gene is TRBJ1-4, the V gene TRBV5-6; no firm D call. The CDR3 contains 12 residues. Germline V CDR1 and CDR2: SGHDT, YYEEEE. V dropped 0 bases and J dropped 12 bases, with 9 bases sitting between them. In DNA, the CDR3 is TGTGCCAGCAGCTTGGAGCGGTCAGAACTGTTTTTT. Protein: CASSLERSELFF.

Ten or more counts support this clonotype. The gene calls are TRBV11-1 and TRBJ2-7; perhaps TRBD1 as D (6 bases). V gave up 4 bases and J gave up 5 bases, with 12 bases separating them. Germline lookup yields CDR1 SGHAT and CDR2 FQDESV (reference sequence). The CDR3 is made up of 13 amino acids. The CDR3 nucleotides read TGTGCCAGCAGCTCGGAACAGGGCAACGAGCAGTACTTC. Residues: CASSSEQGNEQYF.

This clonotype was seen a handful of times. The rearrangement joins TRBV30 to TRBJ1-1; tentative D call: TRBD1 (6 bases). Between the trimmed V and J ends, which lost 5 bases and 4 bases, there was a span of 11 bases. The CDR3 spans 12 residues. Germline assignment: CDR1 GTSNPN and CDR2 SVGIG (reference sequence). Here the CDR3 DNA reads TGTGCCTGGGACGGGGGGCGCACTGAAGCTTTCTTT. It encodes CAWDGGRTEAFF.

This clonotype occurred many times. This rearrangement joins TRBV7-9 to TRBJ2-7; a weak D match, TRBD2 (5 bases). There are 16 residues in the CDR3. Germline CDR1 SEHNR, CDR2 FQNEAQ (reference sequence). V gave up 4 bases and J gave up 2 bases, with 18 bases separating them. CDR3: CASSSRVPGRTYEQYF. DNA of the CDR3: TGTGCCAGCAGCTCGAGGGTCCCGGGTAGGACCTACGAGCAGTACTTC.

This clonotype was seen at least ten times. The rearrangement uses TRBV12-3 or TRBV12-4 and TRBJ1-2, with a weak D call TRBD1 (5 bases). The CDR3 spans 11 residues. The V end was cut by 5 bases, the J end by 11 bases, with 12 bases between. CDR3 bases: TGTGCCAGCAGTCTGGGGCCGATTTACACCTTC. Its translation is CASSLGPIYTF.

This clonotype was seen at least ten times. The chain employs TRBV20-1 and TRBJ1-2; 8 bases fit TRBD1. The length of the CDR3 is 16 residues. Germline V gives CDR1 DFQATT, CDR2 SNEGSKA (reference sequence). V lost 6 bases and J lost 3; bases outside the gene matches: 15. The chain's CDR3 is CSARSLDRESDYGYTF. CDR3 sequence (DNA): TGCAGTGCACGGAGCCTGGACAGGGAGAGTGACTATGGCTACACCTTC.

This clonotype was counted many times. This sequence joins TRBV5-6 and TRBJ2-7; D assignment may be TRBD1 or TRBD2 (6 bases each). Trimming left V 1 base short and J 0 bases short, with 11 bases between. CDR3 size: 15 residues. Germline V gene lookup returns CDR1 SGHDT and CDR2 YYEEEE. CDR3 DNA: TGTGCCAGCAGCTTGTCGGGGGCCCACTCCTACGAGCAGTACTTC. Protein sequence: CASSLSGAHSYEQYF.

This clonotype was recorded many times. The V call is TRBV5-1, the J call TRBJ2-6; the D is unclear. Trimming cost V 2 bases and J 3 bases, with 15 bases left between them. Germline values: CDR1 SGHRS, CDR2 YFSETQ. CDR3 length: 17 amino acids. CDR3 amino acids: CASSFTVLTGGANVLTF. As DNA, the CDR3 is TGCGCCAGCAGCTTTACGGTTTTGACTGGTGGGGCCAACGTCCTGACTTTC.

At least ten counts were recorded for this clonotype. The chain is built from TRBV7-2 and TRBJ2-7; D is unresolved. Germline V gene sequence: CDR1 SGHTA, CDR2 FQGNSA. Trimming cost V 0 bases and J 1 base, with 13 bases left between them. The CDR3 spans 16 residues. The CDR3 is CASSLASAIPSYEQYF. CDR3 nucleotide sequence: TGTGCCAGCAGCTTAGCCTCCGCCATCCCATCCTACGAGCAGTACTTC.

This clonotype was seen a few times. V is TRBV7-3 and J is TRBJ2-1; 8 bases agree with TRBD2. CDR3 size: 14 residues. Trimming removed 6 bases from V and 7 bases from J; junction bases left unmatched: 8. Per the germline V gene, CDR1 is SGHTA and CDR2 is FQGTGA. The DNA of the CDR3 is TGTGCCAGCAGTTGGGGTAGCGGGGCAAATGAGCAGTTCTTC. Amino acid sequence: CASSWGSGANEQFF.

This clonotype was counted at least ten times. This chain joins TRBV27 and TRBJ1-1; D might be TRBD1 (5 bases). Per germline, CDR1 MNHEY and CDR2 SMNVEV (reference sequence). Trimming shortened V by 0 bases and J by 8 bases, and 10 bases separated the two germline ends. This CDR3 region has 13 residues. The CDR3 DNA is TGTGCCAGCAGTTTATCAGGGACCTACGAAGCTTTCTTT. This gives the protein CASSLSGTYEAFF.

This clonotype was seen repeatedly, ten times or more. The chain has TRBV29-1 and TRBJ2-1; D is unclear. The V end lost 0 bases, the J end lost 0 bases, and 6 bases lay between the germline ends. CDR1 SQVTM and CDR2 ANQGSEA come from the germline V gene. There are 14 residues in the CDR3. CDR3 sequence reads: CSVEEQSSYNEQFF. The CDR3 bases are TGCAGCGTTGAAGAACAGAGCTCCTACAATGAGCAGTTCTTC.

This clonotype has at least ten counts. The CDR3 protein is CASSLGFGGYGYTF. In DNA form, the CDR3 reads TGCGCCAGCAGCTTGGGTTTCGGGGGATATGGCTACACCTTC. The chain is built from TRBV5-1 and TRBJ1-2, with D possibly matching TRBD1 (5 bases). This CDR3 contains 14 residues. Germline lookup yields CDR1 SGHRS and CDR2 YFSETQ. The germline V and J ends were trimmed by 0 bases and 5 bases, with 11 bases remaining between them.

Ten or more counts support this clonotype. CDR3 DNA: TGCAGTGCTAGAGTGGAAACAGGGAATCAGCCCCAGCATTTT. Its translation: CSARVETGNQPQHF. This sequence joins TRBV20-1 and TRBJ1-5, with D tentatively TRBD1 (6 bases). Germline-derived CDR1 and CDR2 are DFQATT and SNEGSKA (reference sequence). The CDR3 extends over 14 amino acids. The V gene lost 1 base and the J gene lost 4 bases, with 11 bases spanning the gap.

This clonotype was recorded at least ten times. J is TRBJ2-2 and V is TRBV27; the D is unclear. CDR1 is MNHEY and CDR2 is SMNVEV in the germline V gene (reference sequence). Trimming cost V 5 bases and J 6 bases, with 10 bases left between them. This CDR3 is built from 13 residues. CDR3 protein: CASSPITPGELFF. The CDR3, as DNA: TGTGCCAGCAGTCCGATTACACCCGGGGAGCTGTTTTTT.

As to this clonotype: Without the conserved terminal phenylalanine or tryptophan, this CDR3 likely stems from a read error. The V call is TRBV7-9, the J call TRBJ2-5; D is uncertain. The germline V and J ends were trimmed by 6 bases and 5 bases, with 19 bases remaining between them. From germline, CDR1 is SEHNR and CDR2 FQNEAQ (reference sequence). The CDR3 has 15 residues. The CDR3 protein is CASRARTASSETQYL. The CDR3 coding sequence is TGTGCCAGCAGGGCCAGGACGGCCTCCAGTGAGACCCAGTACTTG.